Below, one TCR beta chain is given with its context. Its antigen is not identified. RNA in amounts of roughly 0.45 to 1 ug was reverse transcribed with random hexamers. The TCR beta CDR3 was amplified by immunoSEQ multiplex PCR across 54 Vbeta, 13 Jbeta. TCRdb re-analysed the immunoSEQ multiplex PCR reads in MiXCR, keeping a single row per CDR3 protein. The sample lists about 300,000 distinct CDR3 sequences, approximately 85% occurring once. This entry comes from a study of CD8 T cells in Susac syndrome. The CDR3 loop spans 14 amino acids. Germline V gene sequence: CDR1 MNHEY, CDR2 SVGEGT. The germline V and J ends were trimmed by 6 bases and 4 bases, with 15 bases remaining between them. TCR beta sequences were obtained from blood CD8+ and CD4+ T cells. In contrast to the negatively isolated CD8+ and CD4+ T cells, TEMRA cells were FACS-enriched. Study-wide points: The study acknowledged a relatively small number of individuals in its TCR sequencing and HLA analysis.

This receptor was obtained from a human donor with multiple sclerosis. The chain uses TRBV6-2 or TRBV6-3 and TRBJ2-5; D remains unclear. The sequencing sample was made of CD8+ T cells from PBMCs. The CDR3 loop reads CASRSIVLGETQYF. In nucleotides, the CDR3 is TGTGCCAGCAGATCGATCGTCCTGGGAGAGACCCAGTACTTC.